Presented here are 23 T cell receptor beta chains from one specimen sequenced in a study of T cells after yellow fever vaccination. TCRdb analysed the 5' RACE reads with MiXCR anew, one entry per CDR3 protein. The sample consists of about 99,000 distinct CDR3 sequences, around 5.8% of them appearing once. Sequencing used CD8+ T cells sorted from PBMCs, obtained 10 days after the yellow fever booster vaccination. The receptors here all came from a man younger than 35 who received the YFV17D yellow fever vaccine.

In its sample, this clonotype was seen many times. V and J are TRBV7-9 and TRBJ2-5; possibly TRBD2 for D (7 bases). V was shortened by 2 bases and J by 5 bases, with 15 bases between the two germline ends. Per germline, CDR1 SEHNR and CDR2 FQNEAQ (reference sequence). The CDR3 is 15 residues long. CDR3 coding DNA: TGTGCCAGCAGCTTACCCGGCGGGGGCTGGGAGACCCAGTACTTC. Translation gives CASSLPGGGWETQYF.

This clonotype was seen repeatedly, ten times or more. The J gene is TRBJ2-2, the V gene TRBV20-1; perhaps TRBD2 as D (6 bases). Trimming cost V 4 bases and J 3 bases, with 18 bases left between them. Germline-derived CDR1 and CDR2 are DFQATT and SNEGSKA (reference sequence). The CDR3 length is 16 residues. CDR3 DNA: TGCAGTGCTACGCCGGGGGAAGGGCCGCACACCGGGGAGCTGTTTTTT. Protein product: CSATPGEGPHTGELFF.

The chain has TRBV27 and TRBJ1-2; a weak D match, TRBD1 (5 bases). With 2 bases removed from V and 8 bases from J, the gap between germline ends came to 21 bases. There are 16 residues in the CDR3. CDR1 MNHEY and CDR2 SMNVEV come from the germline V gene (reference sequence). CDR3 residues: CASSLGARFRSFGYTF. CDR3 DNA: TGTGCCAGCAGTTTAGGGGCAAGGTTCAGAAGTTTCGGCTACACCTTC.

Only a few counts were recorded for this clonotype. The chain employs TRBV9 and TRBJ2-3; D gene unclear. The CDR3 is 14 amino acids. Per germline, CDR1 SGDLS and CDR2 YYNGEE. V gave up 0 bases and J gave up 2 bases, with 7 bases separating them. CDR3 amino acids: CASSVGRDTDTQYF. In nucleotides, the CDR3 is TGTGCCAGCAGCGTAGGGCGTGACACAGATACGCAGTATTTT.

The chain couples TRBV19 to TRBJ1-5; 10 nucleotides line up with TRBD1. With 6 bases clipped from V and 6 bases from J, the junction kept 5 bases outside the gene matches. Germline V lookup: CDR1 LNHDA, CDR2 SQIVND (reference sequence). The CDR3 runs to 14 residues. The CDR3 DNA reads TGTGCCAGTAGAGCCGACAGGGGGCTTCAGCCCCAGCATTTT. This codes for CASRADRGLQPQHF.

This clonotype was observed a few times. This rearrangement joins TRBV5-4 to TRBJ1-2; the D is unclear. Germline V lookup: CDR1 SGHNT, CDR2 YYREEE (reference sequence). This CDR3 is 14 amino acids long. V was cut by 0 bases and J by 6 bases, with 12 bases left in between. The CDR3 region has the DNA TGTGCCAGCAGCTTGGTGGGAGGGTCTAATGGCTACACCTTC. This codes for CASSLVGGSNGYTF.

There are many counts of this clonotype. V gene TRBV5-5 combines with J gene TRBJ2-1; the match to TRBD2 covers 10 bases. This CDR3 comprises 16 residues. V shed 3 bases, J shed 1 base, and the junction held 4 bases outside the gene matches. The germline V gene has CDR1 SGHKS and CDR2 YYEKEE (reference sequence). The chain's CDR3 is CASSWTSGDSYNEQFF. The CDR3, as DNA: TGTGCCAGCAGCTGGACTAGCGGAGATTCCTACAATGAGCAGTTCTTC.

The chain joins TRBV28 to TRBJ2-2; D remains unclear. The CDR3 length is 15 residues. Germline-derived CDR1 and CDR2 are MDHEN and SYDVKM. Trimming pared 4 bases from V and 1 base from J, leaving 10 bases between. The CDR3 DNA reads TGTGCCAGCAGTTCCCCCCGGAGGAACACCGGGGAGCTGTTTTTT. Translation gives CASSSPRRNTGELFF.

This clonotype showed up just a few times. The V gene is TRBV11-2, the J gene TRBJ2-1; D remains ambiguous. There are 11 residues in the CDR3. Trimming pared 4 bases from V and 10 bases from J, leaving 8 bases between. The germline V gene has CDR1 SGHAT and CDR2 FQNNGV. CDR3 DNA: TGTGCCAGCAGCTCAGATGAGGAGCAGTTCTTC. Translation gives CASSSDEEQFF.

The rearrangement joins TRBV6-5 to TRBJ2-1; D may be TRBD2 (6 bases). The V gene lost 2 bases and the J gene lost 9 bases, with 17 bases spanning the gap. CDR1 and CDR2 from the germline V gene are MNHEY and SVGAGI. CDR3 length: 15 amino acids. CDR3 sequence: CASSYGSNGGGEQFF. CDR3 sequence (DNA): TGTGCCAGCAGTTACGGGAGTAATGGGGGAGGTGAGCAGTTCTTC.

This clonotype was recorded many times. The chain links TRBV10-3 to TRBJ1-4, with D unresolved. The V end was cut by 10 bases, the J end by 7 bases, with 13 bases between. Germline CDR1 is ENHRY and CDR2 is SYGVKD. This CDR3 comprises 12 residues. CDR3 DNA: TGTGCCACAAGTCCGAAGACTGAAAAACTGTTTTTT. Translated: CATSPKTEKLFF.

This clonotype was counted many times. The genes are TRBV3-1 and TRBJ2-7; TRBD1 matches at 7 bases. The CDR3 extends over 15 amino acids. The trim removed 0 bases at V and 4 bases at J, leaving 6 bases unmatched. The germline CDR1 and CDR2 sequences are LGHDT and YNNKEL (reference sequence). Written as DNA, the CDR3 is TGTGCCAGCAGCCAAGACGCGACAGGGTGGTACGAGCAGTACTTC. Protein: CASSQDATGWYEQYF.

J is TRBJ1-2 and V is TRBV6-2 or TRBV6-3, with TRBD1 as a possible D gene (5 bases). The CDR3 is 15 residues long. Trimming cost V 7 bases and J 1 base, with 16 bases left between them. Germline assignment: CDR1 MNHEY and CDR2 SVGEGT. The CDR3 protein is CASNSIGTDNYGYTF. The CDR3 bases are TGTGCCAGCAACTCAATCGGGACGGATAACTATGGCTACACCTTC.

This clonotype turned up a few times. The chain recombines TRBV4-1 with TRBJ2-2; the D is unclear. Trimming stripped 1 base from V and 8 bases from J, with 8 bases between. The germline V gene has CDR1 MGHRA and CDR2 YSYEKL. The CDR3 has 13 residues. In DNA form, the CDR3 reads TGCGCCAGCAGCCAAGGCCAGCCGGGGGAGCTGTTTTTT. Its protein product is CASSQGQPGELFF.

This clonotype was seen at least ten times. This chain links TRBV20-1 with TRBJ2-4; tentatively, D is TRBD1 (6 bases). Germline CDR1 is DFQATT and CDR2 is SNEGSKA (reference sequence). The V end was cut by 3 bases, the J end by 5 bases, with 20 bases between. The CDR3 has 16 amino acids. The CDR3 DNA is TGCAGTGCTAGGGCAGTAGTGGGGGCTATTCAAAACATTCAGTACTTC. This gives the protein CSARAVVGAIQNIQYF.

This chain connects TRBV4-1 to TRBJ2-2, with TRBD1 as a possible D gene (5 bases). CDR1 and CDR2 (germline): MGHRA, YSYEKL. With 6 bases removed from V and 1 base from J, the gap between germline ends came to 9 bases. The CDR3 contains 14 residues. The CDR3 DNA is TGCGCCAGCAGACTCGGACAGAACACCGGGGAGCTGTTTTTT. As protein: CASRLGQNTGELFF.

The sample holds a few counts of this clonotype. V usage is TRBV7-9 and J usage is TRBJ2-5; D is possibly TRBD2 (5 bases). Per the germline V gene, CDR1 is SEHNR and CDR2 is FQNEAQ (reference sequence). The CDR3 is 19 amino acids. V gave up 3 bases and J gave up 4 bases, with 27 bases separating them. The CDR3 nucleotides read TGTGCCAGCAGCTTGTTGCCCGGTGTGGCTAGCCCTACCGGAGAGACCCAGTACTTC. Translation gives CASSLLPGVASPTGETQYF.

This clonotype was seen many times. The chain is built from TRBV9 and TRBJ1-2, with a weak D call TRBD1 (6 bases). V lost 0 bases, J lost 3 bases, and 18 bases lay in between. Germline CDR1 reads SGDLS; CDR2 reads YYNGEE. The CDR3 contains 17 residues. The CDR3 is CASSVASPAGADYGYTF. CDR3 nucleotide sequence: TGTGCCAGCAGCGTAGCTTCCCCAGCGGGGGCCGACTATGGCTACACCTTC.

This clonotype was seen at least ten times. The chain carries TRBV7-9 and TRBJ2-2; 8 bases map to TRBD1. Trimming at V came to 5 bases and at J to 5 bases, leaving 16 bases not matched to a gene. Germline loops: CDR1 SEHNR, CDR2 FQNEAQ (reference sequence). CDR3 length: 18 residues. Here the CDR3 reads CASSLPIGQGRRTGELFF. The CDR3 nucleotides are TGTGCCAGCAGCCTACCCATCGGACAGGGAAGGAGGACCGGGGAGCTGTTTTTT.

A few counts support this clonotype. The V gene is TRBV4-3, the J gene TRBJ1-4; TRBD1 aligns across 8 bases. This CDR3 comprises 15 residues. Losses at the gene ends were 1 base for V and 8 bases for J; bases not matched to a gene: 6. Germline V gene lookup returns CDR1 LGHNA and CDR2 YSLEER. The CDR3 protein is CASSQGTGNFEKLFF. In nucleotides, the CDR3 is TGCGCCAGCAGCCAAGGGACAGGGAATTTCGAAAAACTGTTTTTT.

This clonotype was counted many times. The V gene is TRBV7-8, the J gene TRBJ2-7; unclear D gene. Germline loops: CDR1 SGHVS, CDR2 FQNEAQ. The CDR3 sequence is 15 residues long. With 0 bases removed from V and 6 bases from J, the gap between germline ends came to 15 bases. The CDR3 sequence: CASSLASIAGSEQYV. For the CDR3, the DNA is TGTGCCAGCAGCTTAGCGTCAATAGCAGGCTCCGAGCAGTACGTC.

V usage is TRBV6-5 and J usage is TRBJ1-6; TRBD1 agrees at 9 bases. CDR3 length equals 19 residues. V was clipped by 2 bases and J by 0 bases; unmatched bases: 8. Germline V gene data show CDR1 as MNHEY and CDR2 as SVGAGI. DNA of the CDR3: TGTGCCAGCAGTTACCCAAGGGACAGGGCTAGCTCCTATAATTCACCCCTCCACTTT. Translation: CASSYPRDRASSYNSPLHF.

In this sample, this clonotype turned up a few times. The CDR3 here is CASSEYTRARATDTQYF. The CDR3 coding sequence is TGTGCCAGCAGTGAATACACGAGGGCCCGTGCGACAGATACGCAGTATTTT. This sequence joins TRBV25-1 and TRBJ2-3; weak D call: TRBD2 (5 bases). The CDR3 sequence is 17 residues long. Trimming stripped 0 bases from V and 3 bases from J, with 16 bases between. Per the germline V gene, CDR1 is MGHDK and CDR2 is SYGVNS.